This is a list of T cell receptor beta chains from one sample in a study of blood T cell repertoires in COVID-19. Measured with immunoSEQ multiplex PCR; TCRdb has only the in-frame clones, and not every one. The table has about 270,000 clones, approximately 86% seen once. Sequencing input: PBMCs or T cells enriched from blood (not recorded which). The receptors stem from a woman between 18 and 29 years old who had recovered from COVID-19. Both conserved end residues are part of each CDR3. A D gene is named only where the DNA matches it firmly. Expanded clones are given a class, and other clones once, few, many or no size at all.

>TRBJ2-2|.|.|TRBV23-1
CASSRRTNTGELFF
TGCGCCAGCAGTCGGCGGACGAACACCGGGGAGCTGTTTTTT
>TRBJ1-2|.|.|TRBV27
CASSFEGGNNYGYTF
TGTGCCAGCAGTTTTGAGGGAGGTAATAACTATGGCTACACCTTC
>TRBJ1-5|.|once|TRBV19
CASSMGGSLDQPQHF
TGTGCCAGTAGTATGGGGGGGTCCCTGGATCAGCCCCAGCATTTT
>TRBJ2-3|TRBD2|.|TRBV7-2
CASSLNSGGGALGSDTQYF
TGTGCCAGCAGCTTAAATAGTGGCGGGGGGGCCTTAGGTTCAGATACGCAGTATTTT
>TRBJ1-2|.|.|TRBV30
CAWSVTGKELNYGYTF
TGTGCCTGGAGTGTAACAGGCAAAGAGCTTAACTATGGCTACACCTTC
>TRBJ2-3|.|.|TRBV3-1/TRBV3-2
CASSRTSGDTQYF
TGTGCCAGCAGCCGAACGAGCGGAGATACGCAGTATTTT
>TRBJ1-1|.|.|TRBV7-9
CASSPSRVRGITEAFF
TGTGCCAGCAGCCCCAGCCGTGTTCGGGGTATAACTGAAGCTTTCTTT
>TRBJ2-7|TRBD1|.|TRBV4-3
CASSHSDRGETYEQYF
TGCGCCAGCAGCCACTCGGACAGGGGAGAGACCTACGAGCAGTACTTC
>TRBJ2-1|.|.|TRBV7-2
CASSNGQSSYNEQFF
TGTGCCAGCAGTAACGGACAAAGCTCCTACAATGAGCAGTTCTTC
>TRBJ1-5|TRBD1|.|TRBV7-2
CASSLTGVQPQHF
TGTGCCAGCAGCTTAACAGGGGTCCAGCCCCAGCATTTT
>TRBJ2-2|.|.|TRBV2
CASSGLDPNTGELFF
TGTGCCAGCAGCGGACTCGACCCGAACACCGGGGAGCTGTTTTTT
>TRBJ2-1|.|.|TRBV10-3
CAISDSRGNEQFF
TGTGCCATCAGTGATAGTCGTGGCAATGAGCAGTTCTTC
>TRBJ1-5|TRBD1|.|TRBV11-2
CASSPTGVGQPQHF
TGTGCCAGCAGCCCCACAGGGGTGGGTCAGCCCCAGCATTTT
>TRBJ2-1|.|.|TRBV7-3
CASSLMVNSNEQFF
TGTGCCAGCAGCTTAATGGTCAACTCGAATGAGCAGTTCTTC
>TRBJ2-7|TRBD2|.|TRBV6-6
CASSYSLAVTYEQYF
TGTGCCAGCAGTTACTCACTAGCGGTAACCTACGAGCAGTACTTC
>TRBJ1-1|.|.|TRBV11-2
CASSLANTEAFF
TGTGCCAGCAGCTTAGCAAACACTGAAGCTTTCTTT
>TRBJ1-4|TRBD1|.|TRBV15
CATSRRLGTDLNEKLFF
TGTGCCACCAGTCGGAGACTTGGGACAGATCTTAATGAAAAACTGTTTTTT
>TRBJ1-2|.|.|TRBV13
CASSLGGGTGYGYTF
TGTGCCAGCAGCTTAGGGGGGGGTACCGGCTATGGCTACACCTTC
>TRBJ2-3|TRBD2|.|TRBV7-2
CASRWTSGGGDTQYF
TGTGCCAGCAGGTGGACTAGCGGGGGGGGAGATACGCAGTATTTT
>TRBJ1-3|TRBD1|.|TRBV6-5
CASSRQGSSGNTIYF
TGTGCCAGCAGTCGACAGGGTAGCTCTGGAAACACCATATATTTT
>TRBJ1-1|.|.|TRBV9
CASSVVGVGWDTEAFF
TGTGCCAGCAGCGTGGTAGGGGTGGGATGGGACACTGAAGCTTTCTTT
>TRBJ2-7|.|.|TRBV12-3/TRBV12-4
CASSRGYEQYF
TGTGCCAGCAGTCGGGGGTACGAGCAGTACTTC
>TRBJ1-2|.|.|TRBV7-2
CASSSSTRAHYGYTF
TGTGCCAGCAGCTCCTCCACCAGGGCCCACTATGGCTACACCTTC
>TRBJ2-7|TRBD2|.|TRBV5-1
CASSQSGTNAYEQYF
TGCGCCAGCAGCCAGAGCGGGACGAACGCCTACGAGCAGTACTTC